This passage covers 18 T cell receptor beta chains from one sample sequenced in a study of spatial heterogeneity in lung cancer. Overall study findings and caveats: It was found that expanded intratumoral alpha and beta TCR counts tracked tumor mutation counts.

Time point denoted: sample taken at primary tumor resection. No antigens are known for them. Each CDR3 protein gets one entry after TCRdb re-called the 5' RACE reads with MiXCR. The repertoire holds over a thousand distinct CDR3 sequences, just under 25% seen once, with roughly a sixth in the top ten. Source: lung tumor tissue, taken at surgery. The receptors shown here come from a male donor with early-stage non-small cell lung cancer.

By share of the sample, this clonotype is large. With the library built for alpha chains, this beta chain is off target and its frequency is not meaningful. The V call is TRBV15, the J call TRBJ2-7; D may be TRBD1 (5 bases). The CDR3 loop spans 14 amino acids. CDR1 LNHNV and CDR2 YYDKDF come from the germline V gene (reference sequence). Trimming removed 0 bases at V and 5 bases at J, with 11 bases between. The CDR3 region is CATSRDAQGHEQYF. In nucleotides, the CDR3 is TGTGCCACCAGCAGAGATGCGCAGGGCCACGAGCAGTACTTC.

Of note for this clonotype: Because this beta chain is a stray read in a library intended to capture alpha chains, its abundance should not be given much weight. The CDR3 region is CASSLRVDRGHYNEQFF. As DNA, the CDR3 is TGTGCCAGCAGCTTGAGGGTGGACAGGGGGCACTACAATGAGCAGTTCTTC. The chain combines TRBV5-5 with TRBJ2-1, with 11 bases identical to TRBD1. Germline trimming cut 1 base from V and 3 bases from J; bases unmatched to any gene: 6. In germline, CDR1 is SGHKS, CDR2 YYEKEE (reference sequence). The CDR3 is 17 amino acids.

This clonotype is termed large. This beta chain is off target for a library built for alpha chains, so its abundance means little. This chain uses TRBV27 with TRBJ2-7; D is possibly TRBD2 (6 bases). V was clipped by 8 bases and J by 5 bases, with 22 bases between them. Germline loops: CDR1 MNHEY, CDR2 SMNVEV (reference sequence). CDR3 length: 15 residues. Here the CDR3 reads CASARTTGRVDEQYF. As DNA, the CDR3 is TGTGCCAGCGCCCGAACAACCGGGAGAGTAGACGAGCAGTACTTC.

A remark on this clonotype: This beta chain came through as a stray read in a library set up for alpha chains, and its size says little. The CDR3 protein is CSARGSGGASTDTQYF. CDR3 in DNA: TGCAGTGCTAGAGGCTCCGGGGGAGCTTCGACAGATACGCAGTATTTT. The chain combines TRBV20-1 with TRBJ2-3; possible D gene TRBD2, 6 bases. Germline CDR1 DFQATT, CDR2 SNEGSKA (reference sequence). The CDR3 extends over 16 amino acids. The V end was cut by 1 base, the J end by 3 bases, with 17 bases between.

Notes on this clonotype: This beta chain appears as a stray read in a library generated for alpha chains; its size is not informative. The V and J genes are TRBV27 and TRBJ2-1; perhaps TRBD1 as D (7 bases). V lost 8 bases, J lost 9 bases, and 26 bases lay in between. The CDR3 has 16 residues. Per the germline V gene, CDR1 is MNHEY and CDR2 is SMNVEV (reference sequence). The DNA for the CDR3 is TGTGCCAGCCGTCGCCGCTATATTCCAGGGGGAGGTGAGCAGTTCTTC. Protein product: CASRRRYIPGGGEQFF.

A note on this clonotype: This beta chain appears as a stray read in a library generated for alpha chains; its size is not informative. The CDR3 DNA sequence: TGTGCCAGCAGCTTACCAACTAGCGGGAGTGATGAGCAGTTCTTC. This translates into CASSLPTSGSDEQFF. The chain carries TRBV7-3 and TRBJ2-1, with 11 bases matching TRBD2. CDR3 length: 15 residues. Germline-derived CDR1 and CDR2 are SGHTA and FQGTGA. V trimming: 2 bases; J trimming: 8 bases; junction bases outside the gene matches: 5.

There are a few counts of this clonotype. This beta chain turned up in a library designed for alpha chains; as an off-target read, its abundance says little. The genes are TRBV6-1 and TRBJ2-1, with 12 bases fitting TRBD2. CDR1 is MNHNS, CDR2 SASEGT, per germline. The CDR3 covers 15 residues. The junction had 11 bases not matched to a gene; V was cut back by 8 bases and J by 9 bases. The CDR3 region is CASFLLAGGPGEQFF. CDR3 bases: TGTGCCAGCTTTCTCCTAGCGGGAGGGCCTGGTGAGCAGTTCTTC.

This clonotype turned up a few times. A library made for alpha chains picked up this beta chain off target, so its size means little. V and J are TRBV9 and TRBJ2-1, with TRBD2 matching 8 bases. J was trimmed by 9 bases and V by 0 bases; bases with no gene match: 5. The germline V gene has CDR1 SGDLS and CDR2 YYNGEE. This CDR3 has 14 amino acids. The CDR3 DNA follows: TGTGCCAGCAGCGTAGAAAGCGGGAGAGGTGAGCAGTTCTTC. It codes for CASSVESGRGEQFF.

To note about this clonotype: The library was prepared for alpha chains; this beta chain is a stray read, so its frequency means little. The chain couples TRBV5-1 to TRBJ2-3, with 11 bases matching TRBD2. Germline V gene data show CDR1 as SGHRS and CDR2 as YFSETQ. V lost 4 bases and J lost 3; bases outside the gene matches: 13. The length of the CDR3 is 18 residues. This CDR3 is CASSPDGLAGRGTDTQYF. CDR3 nucleotide sequence: TGCGCCAGCAGCCCGGACGGACTAGCGGGCCGGGGGACAGATACGCAGTATTTT. The full variable domain, completed using reference TRBV5-1 and TRBJ2-3, is KAGVTQTPRYLIKTRGQQVTLSCSPISGHRSVSWYQQTPGQGLQFLFEYFSETQRNKGNFPGRFSGRQFSNSRSEMNVSTLELGDSALYLCASSPDGLAGRGTDTQYFGPGTRLTVL.

About this clonotype itself: A library prepared for alpha chains yielded this beta chain as an off-target read; its size is of little meaning. This chain connects TRBV7-2 to TRBJ2-7; 7 bases fit TRBD2. There are 14 residues in the CDR3. J gave up 4 bases and V 1 base, and 4 bases lay outside the gene matches. Germline assignment: CDR1 SGHTA and CDR2 FQGNSA. The DNA of the CDR3 is TGTGCCAGCAGCTTAGGAGGCGGGAGTTACGAGCAGTACTTC. Translated, it gives CASSLGGGSYEQYF.

In regard to this clonotype: This beta chain represents an off-target read in a library built for alpha chains; its size is of limited meaning. This chain connects TRBV7-6 to TRBJ2-1; TRBD2 agrees at 11 bases. Germline V CDR1 and CDR2: SGHVS, FNYEAQ. V was pared by 6 bases and J by 8 bases, with 18 bases of the junction left unmatched. The CDR3 length is 18 residues. As DNA, the CDR3 is TGTGCCAGCAGGCGCATGGATAGCGGGAGGGCCGATTGGGATGAGCAGTTCTTC. Protein product: CASRRMDSGRADWDEQFF.

This clonotype came up a few times. Since it is a stray read in a library aimed at alpha chains, this beta chain has a size that is not meaningful. The chain is built from TRBV12-3 or TRBV12-4 and TRBJ2-2; tentative D call: TRBD2 (6 bases). Trimming cost V 7 bases and J 5 bases, with 17 bases left between them. The CDR3 extends over 15 amino acids. The CDR3 protein is CASTPGLFKTGELFF. The CDR3 nucleotides are TGTGCCAGCACCCCGGGACTTTTCAAGACCGGGGAGCTGTTTTTT.

About this clonotype itself: This beta chain slipped into a library made for alpha chains as a stray read, so its size is not meaningful. The rearrangement joins TRBV5-6 to TRBJ1-2, with D tentatively TRBD1 (6 bases). Looked up from germline, CDR1 is SGHDT and CDR2 is YYEEEE. V was cut by 3 bases and J by 4 bases, with 10 bases left in between. The CDR3 is 13 residues long. DNA for the CDR3: TGTGCCAGCAGCTCCGGACAGCTCTATGGCTACACCTTC. Residues: CASSSGQLYGYTF.

By share, this clonotype counts as large. The library was designed around alpha chains, so this beta chain is a stray read whose abundance carries little weight. This chain joins TRBV7-2 and TRBJ2-5; tentative D call: TRBD1 (6 bases). Looked up from germline, CDR1 is SGHTA and CDR2 is FQGNSA. This CDR3 contains 15 residues. Deletions cut 2 bases from V and 2 bases from J, with 12 bases between. CDR3 protein: CASSLTYREQETQYF. CDR3 DNA: TGTGCCAGCAGCTTAACTTACAGGGAACAAGAGACCCAGTACTTC. Complete variable domain (other parts from reference TRBV7-2 and TRBJ2-5): GAGVSQSPSNKVTEKGKDVELRCDPISGHTALYWYRQSLGQGLEFLIYFQGNSAPDKSGLPSDRFSAERTGGSVSTLTIQRTQQEDSAVYLCASSLTYREQETQYFGPGTRLLVL.

In this sample, this clonotype turned up a few times. Since the library was made to target alpha chains, this beta chain is a stray read and its abundance is not meaningful. The chain uses TRBV4-1 and TRBJ2-2, with 8 bases fitting TRBD2. Germline CDR1 MGHRA, CDR2 YSYEKL. The CDR3 spans 19 residues. After removal of 3 bases from V and 5 bases from J, the junction contained 17 bases not matched to a gene. The CDR3 DNA follows: TGCGCCAGCAGCCACCAGCGCGCGGGAGGACCCCGGAGGACCGGGGAGCTGTTTTTT. Amino acid sequence: CASSHQRAGGPRRTGELFF.

By its share, this clonotype is large. This beta chain is a stray read from a library made for alpha chains; its abundance is not meaningful. The rearrangement links TRBV7-9 to TRBJ2-3; the D is unclear. Looked up from germline, CDR1 is SEHNR and CDR2 is FQNEAQ (reference sequence). Trimming stripped 5 bases from V and 4 bases from J, with 13 bases between. This CDR3 is built from 14 residues. CDR3 DNA sequence: TGTGCCAGCAGCCTCCTGGCCTACGCAGATACGCAGTATTTT. Amino acid sequence: CASSLLAYADTQYF. Full variable domain (missing parts from reference TRBV7-9 and TRBJ2-3): DTGVSQNPRHKITKRGQNVTFRCDPISEHNRLYWYRQTLGQGPEFLTYFQNEAQLEKSRLLSDRFSAERPKGSFSTLEIQRTEQGDSAMYLCASSLLAYADTQYFGPGTRLTVL.

Judged by abundance, this clonotype is large. The library was designed around alpha chains, so this beta chain is a stray read whose abundance carries little weight. The chain recombines TRBV4-1 with TRBJ2-7; 10 positions agree with TRBD2. The V segment lost 4 bases and the J segment 2 bases; nucleotides outside the gene matches: 2. Looked up from germline, CDR1 is MGHRA and CDR2 is YSYEKL. CDR3 size: 14 residues. CDR3 nucleotides: TGCGCCAGCAGCCCGGGACTAGCGACCTACGAGCAGTACTTC. Encoded protein: CASSPGLATYEQYF.

As to this clonotype: This beta chain is an off-target read within a library intended for alpha chains, so its frequency means little. This sequence joins TRBV7-9 and TRBJ2-7; TRBD2 matches 7 bases. Germline CDR1 and CDR2: SEHNR and FQNEAQ (reference sequence). This CDR3 spans 17 amino acids. V lost 7 bases, J lost 3 bases, and 18 bases stayed unmatched. The CDR3 nucleotides read TGTGCCAGCACCCCAATGGGGGGGTTCGGGAGCGGCTACGAGCAGTACTTC. It yields the protein CASTPMGGFGSGYEQYF.